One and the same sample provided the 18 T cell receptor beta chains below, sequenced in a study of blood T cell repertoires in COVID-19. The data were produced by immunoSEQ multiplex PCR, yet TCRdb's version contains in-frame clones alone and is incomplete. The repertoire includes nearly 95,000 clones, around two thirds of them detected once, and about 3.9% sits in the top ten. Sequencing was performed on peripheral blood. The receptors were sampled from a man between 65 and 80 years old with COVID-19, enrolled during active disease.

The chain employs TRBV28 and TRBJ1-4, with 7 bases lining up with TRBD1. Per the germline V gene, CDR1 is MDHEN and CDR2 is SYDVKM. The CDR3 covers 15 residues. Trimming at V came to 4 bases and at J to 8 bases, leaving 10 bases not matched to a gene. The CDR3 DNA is TGTGCCAGCAGTTCCCCGACAGGGAAGGAAGAAAAACTGTTTTTT. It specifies CASSSPTGKEEKLFF.

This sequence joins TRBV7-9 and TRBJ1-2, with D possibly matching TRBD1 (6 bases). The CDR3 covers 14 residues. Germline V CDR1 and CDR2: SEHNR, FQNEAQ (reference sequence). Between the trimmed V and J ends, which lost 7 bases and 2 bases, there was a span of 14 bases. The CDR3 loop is CASTPVDSNYGYTF. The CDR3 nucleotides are TGTGCCAGCACCCCCGTGGACAGCAACTATGGCTACACCTTC.

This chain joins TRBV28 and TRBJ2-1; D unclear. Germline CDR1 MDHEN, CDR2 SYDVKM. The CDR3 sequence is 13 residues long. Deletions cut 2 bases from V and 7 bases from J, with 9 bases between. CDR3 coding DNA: TGTGCCAGCAGTTTAAGAGCCCCGAATGAGCAGTTCTTC. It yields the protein CASSLRAPNEQFF.

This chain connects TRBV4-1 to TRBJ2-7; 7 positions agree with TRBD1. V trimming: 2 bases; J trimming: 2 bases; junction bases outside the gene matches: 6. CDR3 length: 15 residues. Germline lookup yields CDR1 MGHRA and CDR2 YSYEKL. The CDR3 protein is CASSQTGTDAYEQYF. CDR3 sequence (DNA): TGCGCCAGCAGCCAAACCGGGACAGATGCCTACGAGCAGTACTTC.

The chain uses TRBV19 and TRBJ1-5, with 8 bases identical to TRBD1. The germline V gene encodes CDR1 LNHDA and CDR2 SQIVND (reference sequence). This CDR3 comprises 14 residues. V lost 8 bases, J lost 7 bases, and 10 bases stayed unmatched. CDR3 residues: CASSGQALVQPQHF. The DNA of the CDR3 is TGTGCCAGTTCGGGACAGGCTCTCGTACAGCCCCAGCATTTT.

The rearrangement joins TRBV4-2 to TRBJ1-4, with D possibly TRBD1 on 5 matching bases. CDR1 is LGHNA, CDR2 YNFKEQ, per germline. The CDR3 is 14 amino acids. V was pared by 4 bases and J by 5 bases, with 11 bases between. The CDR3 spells CASSLVGQNEKLFF. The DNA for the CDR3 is TGTGCCAGCAGCCTCGTGGGGCAGAATGAAAAACTGTTTTTT.

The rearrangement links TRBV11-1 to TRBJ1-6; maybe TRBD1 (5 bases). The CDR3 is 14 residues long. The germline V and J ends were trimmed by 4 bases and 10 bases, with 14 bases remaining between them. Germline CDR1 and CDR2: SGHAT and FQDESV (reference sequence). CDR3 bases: TGTGCCAGCAGCTCAACAACTGGGGCATCACCCCTCCACTTT. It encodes CASSSTTGASPLHF.

The DNA of the CDR3 is TGTGCCAGCACTAAGTTTTCGAACACCGGGGAGCTGTTTTTT. This codes for CASTKFSNTGELFF. The chain is built from TRBV9 and TRBJ2-2; D remains unclear. With 6 bases removed from V and 0 bases from J, the gap between germline ends came to 9 bases. The CDR3 runs 14 residues. CDR1 and CDR2 from the germline V gene are SGDLS and YYNGEE.

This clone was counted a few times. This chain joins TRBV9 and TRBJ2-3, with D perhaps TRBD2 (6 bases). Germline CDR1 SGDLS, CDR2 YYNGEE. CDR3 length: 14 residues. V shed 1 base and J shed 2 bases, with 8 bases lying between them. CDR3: CASSVSGSTDTQYF. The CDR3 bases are TGTGCCAGCAGCGTAAGCGGGTCCACAGATACGCAGTATTTT.

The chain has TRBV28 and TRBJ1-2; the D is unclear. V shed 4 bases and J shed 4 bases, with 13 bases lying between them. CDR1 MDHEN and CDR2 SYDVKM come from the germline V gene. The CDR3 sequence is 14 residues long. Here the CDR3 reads CASSSKTDIYGYTF. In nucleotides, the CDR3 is TGTGCCAGCAGTTCAAAAACCGACATCTATGGCTACACCTTC.

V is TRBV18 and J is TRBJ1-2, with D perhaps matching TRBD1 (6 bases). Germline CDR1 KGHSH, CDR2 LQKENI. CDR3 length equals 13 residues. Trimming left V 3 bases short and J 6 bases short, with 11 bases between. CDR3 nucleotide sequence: TGTGCCAGCTCACCTCCAGGGACACATGGCTACACCTTC. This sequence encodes CASSPPGTHGYTF.

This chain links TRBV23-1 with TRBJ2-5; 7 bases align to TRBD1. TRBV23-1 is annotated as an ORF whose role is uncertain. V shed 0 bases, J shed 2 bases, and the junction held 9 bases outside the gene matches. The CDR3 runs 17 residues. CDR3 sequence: CASSQSVGRGCQETQYF. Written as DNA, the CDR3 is TGCGCCAGCAGTCAATCGGTTGGCAGGGGGTGTCAAGAGACCCAGTACTTC.

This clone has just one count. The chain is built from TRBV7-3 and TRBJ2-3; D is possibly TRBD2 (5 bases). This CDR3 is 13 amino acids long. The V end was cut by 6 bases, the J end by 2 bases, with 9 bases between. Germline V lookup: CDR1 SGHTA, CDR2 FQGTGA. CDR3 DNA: TGTGCCAGCAGTTCCGGGAACACAGATACGCAGTATTTT. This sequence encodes CASSSGNTDTQYF. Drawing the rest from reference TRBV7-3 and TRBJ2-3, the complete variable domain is GAGVSQTPSNKVTEKGKYVELRCDPISGHTALYWYRQSLGQGPEFLIYFQGTGAADDSGLPNDRFFAVRPEGSVSTLKIQRTERGDSAVYLCASSSGNTDTQYFGPGTRLTVL.

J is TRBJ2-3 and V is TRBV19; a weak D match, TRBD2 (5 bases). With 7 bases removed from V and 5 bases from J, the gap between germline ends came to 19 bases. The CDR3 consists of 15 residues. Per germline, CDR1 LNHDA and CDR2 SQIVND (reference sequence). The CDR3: CASTISWSGRDTQYF. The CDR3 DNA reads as TGTGCCAGTACCATTAGCTGGAGTGGGAGAGATACGCAGTATTTT.

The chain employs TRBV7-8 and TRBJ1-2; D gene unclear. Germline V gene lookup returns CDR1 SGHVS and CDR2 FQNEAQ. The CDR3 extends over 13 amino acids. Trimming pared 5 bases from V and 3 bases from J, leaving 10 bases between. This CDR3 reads CASSLTPDYGYTF. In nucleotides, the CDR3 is TGTGCCAGCAGCCTAACCCCGGACTATGGCTACACCTTC.

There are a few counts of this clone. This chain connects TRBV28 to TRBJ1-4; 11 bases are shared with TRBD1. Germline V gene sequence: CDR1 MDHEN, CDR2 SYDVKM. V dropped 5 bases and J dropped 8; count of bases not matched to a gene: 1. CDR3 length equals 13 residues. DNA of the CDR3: TGTGCCAGCAGTGGGGACAGGGGGGAAAAACTGTTTTTT. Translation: CASSGDRGEKLFF.

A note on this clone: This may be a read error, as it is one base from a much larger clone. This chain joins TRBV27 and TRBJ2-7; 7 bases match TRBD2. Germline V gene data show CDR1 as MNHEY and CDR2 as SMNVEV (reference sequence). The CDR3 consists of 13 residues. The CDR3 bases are TGTGCCAGCATGGGAGGGGCCTCCTACGAGCAGTGCTTC. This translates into CASMGGASYEQCF.

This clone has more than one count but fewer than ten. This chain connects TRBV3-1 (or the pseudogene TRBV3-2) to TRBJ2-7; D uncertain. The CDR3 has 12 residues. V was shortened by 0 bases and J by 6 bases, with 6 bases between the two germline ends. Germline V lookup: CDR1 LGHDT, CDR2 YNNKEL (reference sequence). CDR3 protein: CASSQEYSEQYF. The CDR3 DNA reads TGTGCCAGCAGCCAAGAATATAGCGAGCAGTACTTC.